Shown below are 26 T cell receptor beta chains from a single sample sequenced in a study of blood T cell repertoires in COVID-19. Assay used: immunoSEQ multiplex PCR; TCRdb lists only in-frame clones, some missing. The table shows about 200,000 clones, with over 70% occurring only once. Sequencing input: peripheral blood. The receptors here all came from a woman aged 45-60 years with acute or convalescent COVID-19.

The CDR3 sequence is CATWDRATYEQYF. CDR3 DNA sequence: TGTGCCACCTGGGACAGGGCAACATACGAGCAGTACTTC. The chain has TRBV24-1 and TRBJ2-7; 9 bases line up with TRBD1. Germline-derived CDR1 and CDR2 are KGHDR and SFDVKD. This CDR3 spans 13 amino acids. The V gene end was trimmed by 9 bases and the J gene end by 4 bases; junction bases not matched to a gene: 6.

The chain uses TRBV7-2 and TRBJ1-1; TRBD1 agrees at 9 bases. In germline, CDR1 is SGHTA, CDR2 FQGNSA. J was trimmed by 2 bases and V by 0 bases; bases with no gene match: 4. CDR3 length: 16 amino acids. DNA of the CDR3: TGTGCCAGCAGCTTAGCCCGACAGGGGGGTAACACTGAAGCTTTCTTT. Translating gives CASSLARQGGNTEAFF. The full variable domain, its missing parts supplied by reference TRBV7-2 and TRBJ1-1, is GAGVSQSPSNKVTEKGKDVELRCDPISGHTALYWYRQSLGQGLEFLIYFQGNSAPDKSGLPSDRFSAERTGGSVSTLTIQRTQQEDSAVYLCASSLARQGGNTEAFFGQGTRLTVV.

The rearrangement links TRBV7-8 to TRBJ2-7, with D possibly matching TRBD2 (6 bases). The CDR3 loop spans 15 amino acids. Germline V gene sequence: CDR1 SGHVS, CDR2 FQNEAQ. V lost 6 bases, J lost 2 bases, and 17 bases lay in between. The CDR3 coding sequence is TGTGCCAGCAGGGGATCACTTAGCGGTCCCTACGAGCAGTACTTC. Residues: CASRGSLSGPYEQYF. Supplemented by reference TRBV7-8 and TRBJ2-7, the full variable domain reads GAGVSQSPRYKVAKRGQDVALRCDPISGHVSLFWYQQALGQGPEFLTYFQNEAQLDKSGLPSDRFFAERPEGSVSTLKIQRTQQEDSAVYLCASRGSLSGPYEQYFGPGTRLTVT.

The J gene is TRBJ2-7, the V gene TRBV2, with TRBD1 matching over 7 bases. The germline gives CDR1 SNHLY, CDR2 FYNNEI. Trimming cost V 2 bases and J 0 bases; bases outside gene matches: 4. The CDR3 is 15 residues long. The CDR3 loop reads CASSELDRSSYEQYF. In DNA, the CDR3 is TGTGCCAGCAGTGAATTGGACAGGAGCTCCTACGAGCAGTACTTC.

The chain has TRBV13 and TRBJ1-2, with 8 bases aligning to TRBD1. Germline V gives CDR1 PRHDT, CDR2 FYEKMQ (reference sequence). The CDR3 sequence is 15 residues long. J was trimmed by 4 bases and V by 5 bases; bases with no gene match: 9. The CDR3: CASSALEDRAYGYTF. For the CDR3, the DNA is TGTGCCAGCAGCGCCTTGGAGGACAGGGCCTATGGCTACACCTTC.

This sequence joins TRBV5-1 and TRBJ1-2; TRBD1 matches 10 bases. Germline lookup yields CDR1 SGHRS and CDR2 YFSETQ. This CDR3 is 17 amino acids long. With V trimmed by 0 bases and J by 4 bases, 9 bases remained unmatched. The CDR3 is CASSLGQGAVHIYGYTF. DNA of the CDR3: TGCGCCAGCAGCTTGGGACAGGGGGCCGTACATATCTATGGCTACACCTTC.

This clone was seen only a few times. The CDR3 spells CASSLQSSTDTQYF. For the CDR3, the DNA is TGCGCCAGCAGCTTACAGTCTAGCACAGATACGCAGTATTTT. The chain uses TRBV5-1 and TRBJ2-3; D call uncertain. Trimming removed 2 bases at V and 0 bases at J, with 7 bases between. The CDR3 extends over 14 amino acids. Germline-derived CDR1 and CDR2 are SGHRS and YFSETQ.

The chain carries TRBV7-2 and TRBJ2-1, with 9 bases identical to TRBD1. Germline CDR1 reads SGHTA; CDR2 reads FQGNSA. The CDR3 covers 14 residues. V was pared by 6 bases and J by 8 bases, with 8 bases of the junction left unmatched. The DNA of the CDR3 is TGTGCCAGCAGTCGACAGGGGGGTTTGTATGAGCAGTTCTTC. Protein sequence: CASSRQGGLYEQFF.

J is TRBJ1-2 and V is TRBV7-3, with 7 bases aligning to TRBD1. The CDR3 is 14 amino acids. Germline values: CDR1 SGHTA, CDR2 FQGTGA. Germline trimming cut 2 bases from V and 8 bases from J; bases unmatched to any gene: 8. The CDR3 nucleotides read TGTGCCAGCAGCTTAGACAGGGCAAGGGGCGGCTACACCTTC. The encoded protein is CASSLDRARGGYTF.

CDR3 residues: CAISEYSSGNTIYF. CDR3 in DNA: TGTGCCATCAGTGAGTACAGTTCTGGAAACACCATATATTTT. V usage is TRBV10-3 and J usage is TRBJ1-3; unclear D gene. The CDR3 length is 14 residues. Trimming removed 1 base at V and 1 base at J, with 5 bases between. Germline V CDR1 and CDR2: ENHRY, SYGVKD.

The rearrangement uses TRBV2 and TRBJ2-2; weak D call: TRBD2 (6 bases). The CDR3 runs to 16 residues. The germline V and J ends were trimmed by 6 bases and 2 bases, with 16 bases remaining between them. Germline V lookup: CDR1 SNHLY, CDR2 FYNNEI. This chain's CDR3 is CASSRMGGPNTGELFF. DNA of the CDR3: TGTGCCAGCAGCAGAATGGGGGGACCAAACACCGGGGAGCTGTTTTTT.

The chain uses TRBV18 and TRBJ2-2; TRBD1 is a possible D gene (6 bases). Germline values: CDR1 KGHSH, CDR2 LQKENI. The CDR3 loop spans 14 amino acids. The ends were cut back, 3 bases at V and 7 bases at J, with 12 bases in the middle. The CDR3 bases are TGTGCCAGCTCACCGTTCAGGGGTATCGGGGAGCTGTTTTTT. Translation: CASSPFRGIGELFF.

The chain uses TRBV11-2 and TRBJ2-5; D gene ambiguous. Germline CDR1 and CDR2: SGHAT and FQNNGV. The CDR3 covers 13 residues. Trimming removed 1 base at V and 5 bases at J, with 8 bases between. DNA of the CDR3: TGTGCCAGCAGCTTAGGGGCTTCGGAGACCCAGTACTTC. Translation gives CASSLGASETQYF.

CDR3 nucleotide sequence: TGCGCCAGCAGCTTAACATTCCATGTGAACACTGAAGCTTTCTTT. It codes for CASSLTFHVNTEAFF. This sequence joins TRBV5-1 and TRBJ1-1; D uncertain. The V end lost 2 bases, the J end lost 0 bases, and 11 bases lay between the germline ends. Germline V gene lookup returns CDR1 SGHRS and CDR2 YFSETQ. The CDR3 sequence is 15 residues long. The full variable domain, in which reference TRBV5-1 and TRBJ1-1 provide the parts outside the CDR3, is KAGVTQTPRYLIKTRGQQVTLSCSPISGHRSVSWYQQTPGQGLQFLFEYFSETQRNKGNFPGRFSGRQFSNSRSEMNVSTLELGDSALYLCASSLTFHVNTEAFFGQGTRLTVV.

The V and J genes are TRBV11-2 and TRBJ2-3; 8 bases line up with TRBD2. This CDR3 is 16 amino acids long. The V segment lost 5 bases and the J segment 3 bases; nucleotides outside the gene matches: 10. The germline V gene has CDR1 SGHAT and CDR2 FQNNGV. CDR3 sequence: CASSVGASGLTDTQYF. CDR3 in DNA: TGTGCCAGCAGCGTAGGGGCTAGCGGGCTGACAGATACGCAGTATTTT. Full variable domain (remainder filled in from reference TRBV11-2 and TRBJ2-3): EAGVAQSPRYKIIEKRQSVAFWCNPISGHATLYWYQQILGQGPKLLIQFQNNGVVDDSQLPKDRFSAERLKGVDSTLKIQPAKLEDSAVYLCASSVGASGLTDTQYFGPGTRLTVL.

The J gene is TRBJ2-1, the V gene TRBV5-6; TRBD2 matches 13 bases. From germline, CDR1 is SGHDT and CDR2 YYEEEE. The CDR3 is 19 residues long. Losses at the gene ends were 2 bases for V and 4 bases for J; bases not matched to a gene: 12. The CDR3: CASSLRTSGSVEFYNEQFF. Here the CDR3 DNA reads TGTGCCAGCAGCTTAAGGACTAGCGGGAGCGTAGAGTTTTACAATGAGCAGTTCTTC. Full variable domain (outside the CDR3, taken from reference TRBV5-6 and TRBJ2-1): DAGVTQSPTHLIKTRGQQVTLRCSPKSGHDTVSWYQQALGQGPQFIFQYYEEEERQRGNFPDRFSGHQFPNYSSELNVNALLLGDSALYLCASSLRTSGSVEFYNEQFFGPGTRLTVL.

This clone occurred a few times. V usage is TRBV7-2 and J usage is TRBJ1-1; D not certain. Trimming removed 3 bases from V and 2 bases from J, with 10 bases in between. This CDR3 region has 14 residues. Germline V CDR1 and CDR2: SGHTA, FQGNSA. The CDR3 DNA reads as TGTGCCAGCAGCTTGTTACAGCACAACACTGAAGCTTTCTTT. It encodes CASSLLQHNTEAFF.

The chain has TRBV7-3 and TRBJ2-3; TRBD2 aligns across 9 bases. This CDR3 is built from 15 residues. With 2 bases clipped from V and 5 bases from J, the junction kept 5 bases outside the gene matches. Germline V gives CDR1 SGHTA, CDR2 FQGTGA. In nucleotides, the CDR3 is TGTGCCAGCAGCTTATCTGCGGGGGGGGTAGATACGCAGTATTTT. This codes for CASSLSAGGVDTQYF.

This clone was detected only once. The chain couples TRBV10-3 to TRBJ1-5, with 9 positions matching TRBD1. This CDR3 has 14 residues. The junction had 3 bases not matched to a gene; V was cut back by 4 bases and J by 5 bases. Germline values: CDR1 ENHRY, CDR2 SYGVKD. In nucleotides, the CDR3 is TGTGCCATCAGTGCGGGACAGGGAGATCAGCCCCAGCATTTT. It translates to CAISAGQGDQPQHF.

The rearrangement links TRBV18 to TRBJ2-2, with no clear D. This CDR3 spans 15 amino acids. V lost 3 bases to trimming and J lost 2 bases, with 10 bases between them. Germline V gene data show CDR1 as KGHSH and CDR2 as LQKENI. The CDR3: CASSPFSLNTGELFF. In nucleotides, the CDR3 is TGTGCCAGCTCACCGTTCTCCCTTAACACCGGGGAGCTGTTTTTT.

The chain combines TRBV5-8 with TRBJ2-7; D remains ambiguous. The CDR3 has 12 amino acids. The ends were cut back, 1 base at V and 3 bases at J, with 5 bases in the middle. CDR1 is SGHTS and CDR2 is YDEGEE in the germline V gene. The CDR3 here is CASSLQNYEQYF. CDR3 bases: TGTGCCAGCAGCTTGCAGAACTACGAGCAGTACTTC.

This chain links TRBV6-5 with TRBJ2-1; TRBD1 matches at 7 bases. V was pared by 7 bases and J by 9 bases, with 3 bases of the junction left unmatched. This CDR3 is 11 amino acids long. CDR1 and CDR2 (germline): MNHEY, SVGAGI. The CDR3 reads CASINRGEQFF. The CDR3 DNA sequence: TGTGCCAGCATCAACAGGGGTGAGCAGTTCTTC.

This chain uses TRBV14 with TRBJ2-5, with D perhaps matching TRBD1 (6 bases). Germline CDR1 reads SGHDN; CDR2 reads FVKESK. This CDR3 is built from 14 residues. V lost 3 bases, J lost 5 bases, and 13 bases lay in between. The CDR3 coding sequence is TGTGCCAGCAGCCAGGGGGCACGGTCTGAGACCCAGTACTTC. This encodes CASSQGARSETQYF.

This clone was observed once. The chain has TRBV18 and TRBJ2-4, with D possibly TRBD2 on 5 matching bases. The germline V and J ends were trimmed by 1 base and 3 bases, with 19 bases remaining between them. The germline CDR1 and CDR2 sequences are KGHSH and LQKENI. CDR3 length equals 18 residues. CDR3 coding DNA: TGTGCCAGCTCACCACAAGGGCCATCACCTGCGGGCAAAAACATTCAGTACTTC. As protein: CASSPQGPSPAGKNIQYF.

This chain joins TRBV7-2 and TRBJ1-4, with 7 nucleotides matching TRBD1. V lost 5 bases, J lost 5 bases, and 14 bases stayed unmatched. CDR1 and CDR2 (germline): SGHTA, FQGNSA. CDR3 length: 17 residues. CDR3: CASSPNPGDRANEKLFF. In DNA form, the CDR3 reads TGTGCCAGCAGCCCCAATCCCGGAGACAGGGCCAATGAAAAACTGTTTTTT.

This chain links TRBV7-2 with TRBJ1-6; the D is unclear. The V gene lost 4 bases and the J gene lost 14 bases, with 21 bases spanning the gap. Germline V gene lookup returns CDR1 SGHTA and CDR2 FQGNSA. This CDR3 is built from 15 residues. In DNA form, the CDR3 reads TGTGCCAGCAGCTCCAGCCAAAAGACGGTGGCGGCCCTCCACTTT. Translation gives CASSSSQKTVAALHF.